This passage covers 11 T cell receptor beta chains from one sample sequenced in a study of CD8 T cells in Susac syndrome. When the RNA was reverse transcribed, random hexamers were used with an input of about 0.5 to 1 ug. TCRdb ran MiXCR on the immunoSEQ multiplex PCR reads and lists one entry per CDR3 protein. The profile shows tens of thousands of distinct CDR3 sequences, roughly 93% of them singletons. Sequencing was performed on CD8+ T cells from PBMCs. The receptors come from a human donor in good health.

This sequence joins TRBV3-1 and TRBJ2-1, with 7 bases fitting TRBD2. Germline values: CDR1 LGHDT, CDR2 YNNKEL (reference sequence). Losses at the gene ends were 1 base for V and 7 bases for J; bases not matched to a gene: 7. The CDR3 length is 15 residues. For the CDR3, the DNA is TGTGCCAGCAGCCAAGTGGGGGGGGAAAGTAATGAGCAGTTCTTC. Residues: CASSQVGGESNEQFF.

The rearrangement joins TRBV12-3 or TRBV12-4 to TRBJ2-1; D not resolved. The CDR3 runs to 15 residues. Trimming cost V 6 bases and J 5 bases, with 17 bases left between them. The DNA for the CDR3 is TGTGCCAGCAGCTCCCGGACGGCGGCAAACAATGAGCAGTTCTTC. Amino acids: CASSSRTAANNEQFF.

The CDR3: CASSEEELSPGELFF. CDR3 in DNA: TGTGCCAGCAGTGAAGAGGAGCTTTCACCCGGGGAGCTGTTTTTT. The chain uses TRBV2 and TRBJ2-2; D is ambiguous. The V gene lost 1 base and the J gene lost 6 bases, with 12 bases spanning the gap. Germline lookup yields CDR1 SNHLY and CDR2 FYNNEI. CDR3 length: 15 amino acids.

The rearrangement uses TRBV13 and TRBJ1-4; D is possibly TRBD1 (6 bases). The CDR3 length is 15 residues. Trimming took off 5 bases at V and 3 bases at J, with 13 bases between the two ends. Germline CDR1 PRHDT, CDR2 FYEKMQ (reference sequence). In DNA form, the CDR3 reads TGTGCCAGCAGCGAGGGGGGGTTCCCTAATGAAAAACTGTTTTTT. Its translation: CASSEGGFPNEKLFF.

This clonotype was detected only once. The chain has TRBV29-1 and TRBJ2-7; 7 bases agree with TRBD2. Germline-derived CDR1 and CDR2 are SQVTM and ANQGSEA. V was pared by 0 bases and J by 2 bases, with 10 bases of the junction left unmatched. This CDR3 is built from 16 residues. CDR3 region: CSVEEGAGEAPYEQYF. The CDR3 DNA reads as TGCAGCGTTGAAGAAGGGGCGGGAGAGGCACCCTACGAGCAGTACTTC.

This chain connects TRBV30 to TRBJ2-7; D perhaps matches TRBD2 (6 bases). This CDR3 region has 14 residues. Trimming took off 0 bases at V and 0 bases at J, with 9 bases between the two ends. Germline CDR1 GTSNPN, CDR2 SVGIG (reference sequence). CDR3: CAWSVEDYSYEQYF. DNA of the CDR3: TGTGCCTGGAGTGTTGAGGACTACTCCTACGAGCAGTACTTC.

CDR3 DNA: TGTGCCAGCAGCCAAGATGGAACGGGAGGTACAGATACGCAGTATTTT. Its translation is CASSQDGTGGTDTQYF. J is TRBJ2-3 and V is TRBV4-2; 7 nucleotides line up with TRBD2. V shed 0 bases and J 3 bases; nucleotides not matched to a gene: 6. Germline-derived CDR1 and CDR2 are LGHNA and YNFKEQ. This CDR3 comprises 16 residues.

The chain combines TRBV28 with TRBJ1-5; TRBD1 aligns across 8 bases. Germline V gene lookup returns CDR1 MDHEN and CDR2 SYDVKM. The CDR3 is 14 amino acids. V was pared by 5 bases and J by 6 bases, with 6 bases of the junction left unmatched. In nucleotides, the CDR3 is TGTGCCAGCAGTAACAGGGGGAAAGCTCAGCCCCAGCATTTT. Its translation: CASSNRGKAQPQHF. Filled out from reference TRBV28 and TRBJ1-5, the complete variable domain reads DVKVTQSSRYLVKRTGEKVFLECVQDMDHENMFWYRQDPGLGLRLIYFSYDVKMKEKGDIPEGYSVSREKKERFSLILESASTNQTSMYLCASSNRGKAQPQHFGDGTRLSIL.

The chain uses TRBV25-1 and TRBJ2-2; D not resolved. The germline V and J ends were trimmed by 5 bases and 8 bases, with 15 bases remaining between them. CDR1 and CDR2 from the germline V gene are MGHDK and SYGVNS. This CDR3 has 14 amino acids. This CDR3 is CASSPLRAEGELFF. CDR3 nucleotide sequence: TGTGCCAGCAGTCCCCTTCGGGCGGAGGGGGAGCTGTTTTTT.

This clonotype came up once. This chain links TRBV27 with TRBJ1-5; TRBD1 agrees at 9 bases. The CDR3 sequence is 17 residues long. Per germline, CDR1 MNHEY and CDR2 SMNVEV (reference sequence). J gave up 0 bases and V 5 bases, and 8 bases lay outside the gene matches. The CDR3 nucleotides read TGTGCCAGCAGTACCGGGACAGGGACCTATAGCAATCAGCCCCAGCATTTT. This codes for CASSTGTGTYSNQPQHF.

The V and J genes are TRBV23-1 and TRBJ2-7; no reliable D call. TRBV23-1 is noted as an ORF with a role that remains uncertain. This CDR3 is built from 14 residues. The V end lost 1 base, the J end lost 6 bases, and 13 bases lay between the germline ends. The CDR3 DNA reads as TGCGCCAGCAGTCAATGGAGCAGACTGGGCGAGCAGTACTTC. This encodes CASSQWSRLGEQYF.